The 3 T cell receptor beta chains listed next were all sequenced from one sample in a study of graft-versus-host responses after intestinal transplantation. TCRdb keeps only in-frame clones here, not all; method: immunoSEQ multiplex PCR. The sample records under 95,000 clones, 88% being singletons. Their cognate antigens are unknown. This material consisted of unstimulated CD4+ T cells sorted from spleen or lymph node cells, taken before transplant. The receptor set was obtained from a human donor who was the organ donor for an intestinal transplant.

The gene calls are TRBV19 and TRBJ1-5; D possibly corresponds to TRBD1 (6 bases). The CDR3 has 16 residues. V lost 7 bases to trimming and J lost 4 bases, with 20 bases between them. CDR1 LNHDA and CDR2 SQIVND come from the germline V gene (reference sequence). CDR3 nucleotides: TGTGCCAGTATCACCTCGGGGGGGCTTGGGAATCAGCCCCAGCATTTT. Amino acids: CASITSGGLGNQPQHF.

The chain recombines TRBV7-3 with TRBJ1-1; 8 bases line up with TRBD1. Germline V lookup: CDR1 SGHTA, CDR2 FQGTGA. Germline trimming cut 2 bases from V and 1 base from J; bases unmatched to any gene: 0. The CDR3 loop spans 14 amino acids. The CDR3 is CASSLGTGNTEAFF. CDR3 DNA sequence: TGTGCCAGCAGCTTAGGGACAGGGAACACTGAAGCTTTCTTT. The full variable domain, its missing parts supplied by reference TRBV7-3 and TRBJ1-1, is GAGVSQTPSNKVTEKGKYVELRCDPISGHTALYWYRQSLGQGPEFLIYFQGTGAADDSGLPNDRFFAVRPEGSVSTLKIQRTERGDSAVYLCASSLGTGNTEAFFGQGTRLTVV.

This chain connects TRBV30 to TRBJ1-2; 12 bases are shared with TRBD1. CDR1 is GTSNPN and CDR2 is SVGIG in the germline V gene (reference sequence). The CDR3 consists of 11 residues. In DNA form, the CDR3 reads TGTGCTGCCGGGACAGGGGGCGGCTACACCTTC. Its translation is CAAGTGGGYTF.